The source of this T cell receptor (beta chain) is a study of CD8+CD57+ T cells in acquired aplastic anemia. Study-wide background: Sorted CD4+ and CD8+ cells gave an average of about 3 ug of DNA. In CD4+ cells, healthy donors produced an average of about 10.8 million reads. Overall study results and limits: In common between the patients and the controls were around 29 CD8+ CDR3 sequences. Any difference that existed in CD8+ Simpson's diversity between patients and controls was not significant.

In the case of this clonotype: Its antigen is currently unknown.

Genomic DNA was employed as the template in profiling TCR beta VDJ and CDR3. TCRdb redid the calling of the reads with MiXCR, one entry per CDR3 protein. The profile shows about 190,000 distinct CDR3 sequences, approximately 50% of them singletons. Sequenced input: sorted CD4+, CD8+, or CD8+CD57+ T cells (not recorded which) from PBMCs. The source of this sequence is a human donor in good health, serving as a control.

The CDR3 DNA is TGTGCCACCAGCAGTTGGGCGGACAGGGGCACGGGCTACACCTTC. Its translation: CATSSWADRGTGYTF. The chain carries TRBV15 and TRBJ1-2, with 9 positions matching TRBD1. This CDR3 is built from 15 residues. V dropped 3 bases and J dropped 8; count of bases not matched to a gene: 10. Germline V gene sequence: CDR1 LNHNV, CDR2 YYDKDF (reference sequence).